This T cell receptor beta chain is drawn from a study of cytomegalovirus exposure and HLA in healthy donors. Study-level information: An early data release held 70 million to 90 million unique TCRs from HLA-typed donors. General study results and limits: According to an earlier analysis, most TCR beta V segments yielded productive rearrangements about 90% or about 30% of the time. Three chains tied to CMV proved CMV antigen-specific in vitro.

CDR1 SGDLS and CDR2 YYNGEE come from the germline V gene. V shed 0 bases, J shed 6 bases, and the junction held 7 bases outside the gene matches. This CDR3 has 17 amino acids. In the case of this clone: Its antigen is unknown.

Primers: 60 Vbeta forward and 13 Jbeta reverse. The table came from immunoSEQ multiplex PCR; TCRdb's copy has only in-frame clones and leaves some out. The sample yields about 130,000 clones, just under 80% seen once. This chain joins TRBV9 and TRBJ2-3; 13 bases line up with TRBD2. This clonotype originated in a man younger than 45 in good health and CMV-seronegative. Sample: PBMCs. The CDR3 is CASSVVGLAGAGDTQYF. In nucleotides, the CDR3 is TGTGCCAGCAGCGTAGTCGGACTAGCGGGAGCAGGGGATACGCAGTATTTT. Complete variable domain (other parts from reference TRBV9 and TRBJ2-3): DSGVTQTPKHLITATGQRVTLRCSPRSGDLSVYWYQQSLDQGLQFLIQYYNGEERAKGNILERFSAQQFPDLHSELNLSSLELGDSALYFCASSVVGLAGAGDTQYFGPGTRLTVL.